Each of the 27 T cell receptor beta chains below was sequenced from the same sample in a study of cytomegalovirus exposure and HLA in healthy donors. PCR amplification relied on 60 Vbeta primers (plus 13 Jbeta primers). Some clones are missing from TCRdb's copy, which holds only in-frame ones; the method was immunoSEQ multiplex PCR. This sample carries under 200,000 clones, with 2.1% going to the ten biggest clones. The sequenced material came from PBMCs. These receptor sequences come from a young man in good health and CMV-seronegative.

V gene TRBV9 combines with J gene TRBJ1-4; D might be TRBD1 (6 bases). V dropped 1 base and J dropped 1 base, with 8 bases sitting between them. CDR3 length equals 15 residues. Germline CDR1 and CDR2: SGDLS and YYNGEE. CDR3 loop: CASSVKGVTNEKLFF. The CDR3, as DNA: TGTGCCAGCAGCGTAAAGGGGGTAACTAATGAAAAACTGTTTTTT.

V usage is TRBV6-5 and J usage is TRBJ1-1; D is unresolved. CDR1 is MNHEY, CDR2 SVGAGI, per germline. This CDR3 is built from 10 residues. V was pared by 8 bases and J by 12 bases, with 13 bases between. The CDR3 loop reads CASGQFRTFF. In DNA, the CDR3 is TGTGCCAGCGGGCAATTTAGGACTTTCTTT.

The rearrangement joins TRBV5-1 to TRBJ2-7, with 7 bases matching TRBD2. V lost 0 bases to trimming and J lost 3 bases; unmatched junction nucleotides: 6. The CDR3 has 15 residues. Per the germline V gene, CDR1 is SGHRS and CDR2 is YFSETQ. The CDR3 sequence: CASSLDPGGSYEQYF. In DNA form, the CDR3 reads TGCGCCAGCAGCTTGGATCCGGGAGGCAGCTACGAGCAGTACTTC. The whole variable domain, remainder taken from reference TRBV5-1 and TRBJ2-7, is KAGVTQTPRYLIKTRGQQVTLSCSPISGHRSVSWYQQTPGQGLQFLFEYFSETQRNKGNFPGRFSGRQFSNSRSEMNVSTLELGDSALYLCASSLDPGGSYEQYFGPGTRLTVT.

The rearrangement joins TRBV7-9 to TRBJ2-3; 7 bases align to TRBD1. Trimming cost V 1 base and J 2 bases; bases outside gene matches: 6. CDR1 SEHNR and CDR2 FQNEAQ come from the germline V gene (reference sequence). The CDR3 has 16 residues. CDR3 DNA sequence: TGTGCCAGCAGCTTAGGGGACAGAATCTACACAGATACGCAGTATTTT. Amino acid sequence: CASSLGDRIYTDTQYF.

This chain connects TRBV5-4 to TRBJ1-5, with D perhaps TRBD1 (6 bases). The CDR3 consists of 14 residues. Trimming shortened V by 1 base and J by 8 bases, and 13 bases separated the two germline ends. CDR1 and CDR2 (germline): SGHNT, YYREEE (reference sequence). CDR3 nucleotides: TGTGCCAGCAGCTTGAGGGGGTGGGCTGAGCCCCAGCATTTT. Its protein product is CASSLRGWAEPQHF.

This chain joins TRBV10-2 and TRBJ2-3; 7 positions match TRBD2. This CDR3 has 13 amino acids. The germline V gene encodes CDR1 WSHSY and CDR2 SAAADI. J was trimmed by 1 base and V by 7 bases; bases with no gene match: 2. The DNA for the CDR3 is TGCGCCAGCATCCTAGCGGGCACAGATACGCAGTATTTT. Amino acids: CASILAGTDTQYF.

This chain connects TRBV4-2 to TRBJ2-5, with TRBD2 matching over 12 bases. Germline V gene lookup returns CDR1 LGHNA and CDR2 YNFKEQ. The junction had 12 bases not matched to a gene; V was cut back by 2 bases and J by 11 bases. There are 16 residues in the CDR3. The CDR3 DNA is TGTGCCAGCAGCCAACGGCTACTAGCGGGAGGTCGGCGGCAGTACTTC. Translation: CASSQRLLAGGRRQYF.

CDR3 in amino acids: CASSPAVSYSPLHF. For the CDR3, the DNA is TGTGCCAGCAGTCCCGCAGTTTCGTATTCACCCCTCCACTTT. This rearrangement joins TRBV6-5 to TRBJ1-6; D is unclear. V lost 5 bases and J 8 bases, leaving 13 bases between the germline ends. Germline values: CDR1 MNHEY, CDR2 SVGAGI. CDR3 length: 14 amino acids.

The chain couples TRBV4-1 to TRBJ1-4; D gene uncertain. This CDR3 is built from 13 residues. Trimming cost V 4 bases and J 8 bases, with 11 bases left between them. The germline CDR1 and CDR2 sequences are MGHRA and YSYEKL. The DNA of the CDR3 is TGCGCCAGCAGCCTCCCGAGTAGCGAAAAACTGTTTTTT. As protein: CASSLPSSEKLFF.

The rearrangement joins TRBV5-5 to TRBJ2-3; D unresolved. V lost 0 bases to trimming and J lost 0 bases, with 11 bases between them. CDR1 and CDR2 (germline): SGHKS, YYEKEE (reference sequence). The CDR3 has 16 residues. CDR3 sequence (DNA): TGTGCCAGCAGCTTGGGGTCCAGGCTAAGCACAGATACGCAGTATTTT. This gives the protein CASSLGSRLSTDTQYF. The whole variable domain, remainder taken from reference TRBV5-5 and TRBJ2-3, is DAGVTQSPTHLIKTRGQQVTLRCSPISGHKSVSWYQQVLGQGPQFIFQYYEKEERGRGNFPDRFSARQFPNYSSELNVNALLLGDSALYLCASSLGSRLSTDTQYFGPGTRLTVL.

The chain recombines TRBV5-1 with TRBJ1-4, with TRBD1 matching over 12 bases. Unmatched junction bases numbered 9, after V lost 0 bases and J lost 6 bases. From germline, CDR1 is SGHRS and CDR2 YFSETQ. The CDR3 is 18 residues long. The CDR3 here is CASSLVSGTGGVDEKLFF. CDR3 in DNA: TGCGCCAGCAGCTTGGTATCAGGGACAGGGGGCGTAGATGAAAAACTGTTTTTT.

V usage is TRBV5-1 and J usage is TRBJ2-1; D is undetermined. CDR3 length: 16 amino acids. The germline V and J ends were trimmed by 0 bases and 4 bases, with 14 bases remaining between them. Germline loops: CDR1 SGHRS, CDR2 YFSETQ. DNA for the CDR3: TGCGCCAGCAGCTTGGGCGTCGTCGTCGCTTACAATGAGCAGTTCTTC. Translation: CASSLGVVVAYNEQFF.

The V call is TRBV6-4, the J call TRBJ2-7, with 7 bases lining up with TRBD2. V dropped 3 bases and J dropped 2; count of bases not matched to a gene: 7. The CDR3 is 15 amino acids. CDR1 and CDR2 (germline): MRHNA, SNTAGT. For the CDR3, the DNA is TGTGCCAGCAGTGAAGTAGCGGGCCTGCCCTACGAGCAGTACTTC. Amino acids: CASSEVAGLPYEQYF.

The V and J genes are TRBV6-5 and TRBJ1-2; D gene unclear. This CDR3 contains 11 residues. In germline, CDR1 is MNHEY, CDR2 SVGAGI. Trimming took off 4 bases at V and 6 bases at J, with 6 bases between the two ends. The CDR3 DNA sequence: TGTGCCAGCAGTTCCAACAATGGCTACACCTTC. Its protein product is CASSSNNGYTF.

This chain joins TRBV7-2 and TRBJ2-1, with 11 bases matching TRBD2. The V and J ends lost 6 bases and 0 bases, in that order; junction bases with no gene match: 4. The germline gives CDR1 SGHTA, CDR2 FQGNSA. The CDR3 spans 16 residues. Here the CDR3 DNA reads TGTGCCAGCAGACCAACTAGCGGGAGCTCCTACAATGAGCAGTTCTTC. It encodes CASRPTSGSSYNEQFF.

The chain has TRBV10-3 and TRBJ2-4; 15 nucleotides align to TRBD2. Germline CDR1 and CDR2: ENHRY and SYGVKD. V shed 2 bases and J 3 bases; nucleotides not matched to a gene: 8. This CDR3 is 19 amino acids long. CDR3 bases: TGTGCCATCAGTGAGGCTAGGACTAGCGGGAGGGCCGTCAAAAACATTCAGTACTTC. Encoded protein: CAISEARTSGRAVKNIQYF.

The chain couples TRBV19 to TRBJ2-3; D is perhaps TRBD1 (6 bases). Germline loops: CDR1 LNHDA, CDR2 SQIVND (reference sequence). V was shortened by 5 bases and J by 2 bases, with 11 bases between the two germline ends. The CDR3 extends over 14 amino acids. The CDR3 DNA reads TGTGCCAGTAGTGTAGGACAGATCACAGATACGCAGTATTTT. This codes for CASSVGQITDTQYF.

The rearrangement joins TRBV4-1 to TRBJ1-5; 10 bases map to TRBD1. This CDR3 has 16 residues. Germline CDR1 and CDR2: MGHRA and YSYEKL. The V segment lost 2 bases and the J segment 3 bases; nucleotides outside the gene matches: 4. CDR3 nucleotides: TGCGCCAGCAGCCAACCCGGACAGGGGGACAATCAGCCCCAGCATTTT. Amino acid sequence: CASSQPGQGDNQPQHF.

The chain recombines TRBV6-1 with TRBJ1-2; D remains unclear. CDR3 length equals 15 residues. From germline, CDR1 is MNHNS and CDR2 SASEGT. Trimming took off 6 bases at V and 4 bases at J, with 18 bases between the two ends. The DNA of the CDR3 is TGTGCCAGCAGCCCCGAGACATCAGGCTCCTATGGCTACACCTTC. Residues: CASSPETSGSYGYTF.

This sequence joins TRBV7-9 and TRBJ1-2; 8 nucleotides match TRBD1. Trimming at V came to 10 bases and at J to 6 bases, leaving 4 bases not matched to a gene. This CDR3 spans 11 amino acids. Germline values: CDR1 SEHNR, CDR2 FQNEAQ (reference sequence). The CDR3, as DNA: TGTGCCATACAGACAGGGGATGGCTACACCTTC. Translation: CAIQTGDGYTF.

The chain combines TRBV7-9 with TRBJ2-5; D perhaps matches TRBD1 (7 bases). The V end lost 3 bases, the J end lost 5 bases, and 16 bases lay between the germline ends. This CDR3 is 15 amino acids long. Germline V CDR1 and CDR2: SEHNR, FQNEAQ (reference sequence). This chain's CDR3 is CASSLEQGTWETQYF. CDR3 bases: TGTGCCAGCAGCTTGGAACAGGGGACTTGGGAGACCCAGTACTTC.

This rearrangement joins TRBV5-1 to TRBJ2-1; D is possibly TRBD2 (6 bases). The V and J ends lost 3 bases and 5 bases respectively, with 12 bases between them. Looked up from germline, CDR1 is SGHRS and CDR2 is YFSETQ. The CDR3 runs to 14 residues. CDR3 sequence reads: CASSWTTAHNEQFF. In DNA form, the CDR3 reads TGCGCCAGCAGCTGGACTACCGCGCACAATGAGCAGTTCTTC.

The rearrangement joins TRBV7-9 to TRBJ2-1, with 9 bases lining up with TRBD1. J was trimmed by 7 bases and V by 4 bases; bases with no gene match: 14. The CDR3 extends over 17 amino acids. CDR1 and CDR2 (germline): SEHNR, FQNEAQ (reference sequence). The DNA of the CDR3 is TGTGCCAGCAGCTATCCGGGACAGGGTCCCGTAGAGAATGAGCAGTTCTTC. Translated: CASSYPGQGPVENEQFF.

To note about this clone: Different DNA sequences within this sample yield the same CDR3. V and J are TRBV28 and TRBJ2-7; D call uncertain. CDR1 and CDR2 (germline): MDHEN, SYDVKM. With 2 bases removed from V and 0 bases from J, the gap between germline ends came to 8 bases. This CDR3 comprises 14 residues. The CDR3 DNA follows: TGTGCCAGCAGTTTAGCCCCCAGCTCCTACGAGCAGTACTTC. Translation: CASSLAPSSYEQYF. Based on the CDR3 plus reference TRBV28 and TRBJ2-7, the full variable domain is DVKVTQSSRYLVKRTGEKVFLECVQDMDHENMFWYRQDPGLGLRLIYFSYDVKMKEKGDIPEGYSVSREKKERFSLILESASTNQTSMYLCASSLAPSSYEQYFGPGTRLTVT.

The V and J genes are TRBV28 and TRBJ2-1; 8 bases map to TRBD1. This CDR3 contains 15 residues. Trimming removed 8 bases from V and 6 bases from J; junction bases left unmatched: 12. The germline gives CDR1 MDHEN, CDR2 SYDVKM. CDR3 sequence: CASETTDRGGNEQFF. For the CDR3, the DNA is TGTGCCAGCGAGACAACCGACAGGGGTGGCAATGAGCAGTTCTTC.

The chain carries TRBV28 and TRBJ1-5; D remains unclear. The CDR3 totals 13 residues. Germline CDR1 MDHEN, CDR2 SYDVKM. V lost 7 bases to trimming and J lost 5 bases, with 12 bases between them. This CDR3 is CASTPTVDQPQHF. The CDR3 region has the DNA TGTGCCAGCACCCCTACCGTGGATCAGCCCCAGCATTTT.

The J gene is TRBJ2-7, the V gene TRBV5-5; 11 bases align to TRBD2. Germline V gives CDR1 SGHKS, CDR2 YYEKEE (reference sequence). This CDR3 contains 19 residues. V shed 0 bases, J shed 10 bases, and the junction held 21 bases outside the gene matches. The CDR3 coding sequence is TGTGCCAGCAGCTTGGCTCCTTCTAGCGGGAGGTCCCGCTCTCTCTTTCAGTACTTC. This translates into CASSLAPSSGRSRSLFQYF.